These 18 T cell receptor beta chains originate from one sample sequenced in a study of blood T cell repertoires in COVID-19 (dated by TCRdb to the early 2020s). Libraries were built with the immunoSEQ multiplex PCR assay. As stored in TCRdb, this immuneACCESS dataset retains in-frame rearrangements with V and J assigned. A fraction of the clones does not appear; measured against another copy, unresolved V genes explain less than half of the discrepancy, and the remainder lacks a known reason. In all, the sample holds over 200,000 clones, and approximately 86% of those were seen once. The top ten hold roughly 4.9% of the sample. Sequencing was performed on PBMCs or T cells enriched from blood (not recorded which). These receptors all come from a woman aged 25 to 39 who had been exposed to COVID-19.

The chain recombines TRBV5-4 with TRBJ2-1; 11 positions agree with TRBD2. V was clipped by 0 bases and J by 5 bases; unmatched bases: 4. In germline, CDR1 is SGHNT, CDR2 YYREEE (reference sequence). The CDR3 sequence is 16 residues long. The CDR3 DNA follows: TGTGCCAGCAGCTTGGCGTTAGCGGGGGGGCACAATGAGCAGTTCTTC. Protein: CASSLALAGGHNEQFF.

This clone has a handful of counts. This chain links TRBV5-1 with TRBJ1-3; maybe TRBD1 (5 bases). The CDR3 contains 15 residues. Germline V gene data show CDR1 as SGHRS and CDR2 as YFSETQ. The V end lost 1 base, the J end lost 8 bases, and 16 bases lay between the germline ends. The CDR3 DNA reads as TGCGCCAGCAGCTTGTTGGCAGGGCAAGGGGACACCATATATTTT. Protein: CASSLLAGQGDTIYF.

J is TRBJ2-5 and V is TRBV5-8; a possible D gene is TRBD1 (6 bases). The CDR3 consists of 15 residues. Germline V CDR1 and CDR2: SGHTS, YDEGEE. V was pared by 4 bases and J by 5 bases, with 18 bases between. CDR3 nucleotides: TGTGCCAGCAGCCTATTAAATACAGGGTTCGAGACCCAGTACTTC. Protein: CASSLLNTGFETQYF. The whole variable domain, filled in from reference TRBV5-8 and TRBJ2-5, reads EAGVTQSPTHLIKTRGQQATLRCSPISGHTSVYWYQQALGLGLQFLLWYDEGEERNRGNFPPRFSGRQFPNYSSELNVNALELEDSALYLCASSLLNTGFETQYFGPGTRLLVL.

The chain carries TRBV18 and TRBJ1-1; maybe TRBD1 (5 bases). Germline loops: CDR1 KGHSH, CDR2 LQKENI. This CDR3 has 15 amino acids. Trimming took 3 bases from V and 1 from J, leaving 12 bases between them. The CDR3, as DNA: TGTGCCAGCTCACCCGGGCAGGGAAGGAACACTGAAGCTTTCTTT. Translating it yields CASSPGQGRNTEAFF.

A note on this clone: The sample holds other DNA sequences that translate to the same CDR3. V is TRBV29-1 and J is TRBJ2-7; TRBD1 matches 9 bases. Germline V CDR1 and CDR2: SQVTM, ANQGSEA. The CDR3 runs 11 residues. Trimming removed 6 bases from V and 3 bases from J; junction bases left unmatched: 0. CDR3 nucleotides: TGCAGCGTGGACAGGGGCTACGAGCAGTACTTC. Translated, it gives CSVDRGYEQYF.

The rearrangement links TRBV30 to TRBJ1-5; TRBD1 aligns across 8 bases. V lost 5 bases, J lost 4 bases, and 4 bases stayed unmatched. The CDR3 loop spans 13 amino acids. Germline-derived CDR1 and CDR2 are GTSNPN and SVGIG (reference sequence). The CDR3 spells CAWGTGGNQPQHF. The CDR3 DNA sequence: TGTGCCTGGGGGACAGGCGGAAATCAGCCCCAGCATTTT.

This clone was found a few times. The rearrangement uses TRBV2 and TRBJ1-6; no clear D gene. CDR1 SNHLY and CDR2 FYNNEI come from the germline V gene. V was trimmed by 4 bases and J by 8 bases, leaving 12 bases between them. This CDR3 has 14 amino acids. Here the CDR3 reads CASSVRVGDSPLHF. The CDR3 DNA is TGTGCCAGCAGTGTGAGGGTTGGTGATTCACCCCTCCACTTT.

The chain is built from TRBV11-3 and TRBJ2-7, with D unclear. Trimming pared 3 bases from V and 5 bases from J, leaving 14 bases between. The CDR3 spans 14 residues. CDR1 is SGHNT and CDR2 is YENEEA in the germline V gene. The CDR3 sequence is CASSFDPSLDEQYF. The CDR3 bases are TGTGCCAGCAGCTTTGACCCCTCTCTAGACGAGCAGTACTTC.

The chain couples TRBV15 to TRBJ1-5; 8 bases fit TRBD1. CDR3 length: 16 amino acids. Looked up from germline, CDR1 is LNHNV and CDR2 is YYDKDF (reference sequence). The J segment lost 5 bases and the V segment lost 3 bases, leaving 9 bases of the junction unmatched. This chain's CDR3 is CATSSLGTGQDQPQHF. CDR3 in DNA: TGTGCCACCAGCAGTCTCGGGACAGGCCAAGATCAGCCCCAGCATTTT.

V usage is TRBV7-9 and J usage is TRBJ1-3; TRBD1 might be the D (5 bases). The V gene lost 1 base and the J gene lost 0 bases, with 13 bases spanning the gap. Germline V gene data show CDR1 as SEHNR and CDR2 as FQNEAQ (reference sequence). This CDR3 comprises 17 residues. CDR3 coding DNA: TGTGCCAGCAGCTTAGGTCGGACATCCAGCTCTGGAAACACCATATATTTT. Translated, it gives CASSLGRTSSSGNTIYF.

To note about this clone: Distinct nucleotide sequences in the sample also encode this CDR3. J is TRBJ1-1 and V is TRBV30, with 8 bases fitting TRBD1. This CDR3 has 13 amino acids. Germline trimming cut 0 bases from V and 3 bases from J; bases unmatched to any gene: 0. Germline CDR1 GTSNPN, CDR2 SVGIG (reference sequence). CDR3 coding DNA: TGTGCCTGGAGTGTACAGGGGGACACTGAAGCTTTCTTT. Protein product: CAWSVQGDTEAFF.

The chain uses TRBV2 and TRBJ2-7; 7 bases are a match to TRBD1. CDR1 is SNHLY and CDR2 is FYNNEI in the germline V gene. The CDR3 totals 14 residues. J gave up 2 bases and V 7 bases, and 8 bases lay outside the gene matches. CDR3: CASTPDRVTYEQYF. The CDR3 DNA is TGTGCCAGCACCCCAGACAGGGTCACCTACGAGCAGTACTTC.

This chain joins TRBV20-1 and TRBJ2-7; D unclear. V was pared by 3 bases and J by 7 bases, with 10 bases between. This CDR3 is 11 amino acids long. Looked up from germline, CDR1 is DFQATT and CDR2 is SNEGSKA (reference sequence). The CDR3 region has the DNA TGCAGTGCTAGCTCTCCCGGGGAGCAGTACTTC. Protein sequence: CSASSPGEQYF.

This chain links TRBV2 with TRBJ1-3, with 10 bases fitting TRBD1. The trim removed 6 bases at V and 8 bases at J, leaving 13 bases unmatched. The germline V gene encodes CDR1 SNHLY and CDR2 FYNNEI. This CDR3 contains 16 residues. CDR3 loop: CASRGQGPIEGYTIYF. The CDR3 nucleotides are TGTGCCAGCAGGGGACAGGGGCCCATTGAGGGTTACACCATATATTTT. The full variable domain, its missing parts supplied by reference TRBV2 and TRBJ1-3, is EPEVTQTPSHQVTQMGQEVILRCVPISNHLYFYWYRQILGQKVEFLVSFYNNEISEKSEIFDDQFSVERPDGSNFTLKIRSTKLEDSAMYFCASRGQGPIEGYTIYFGEGSWLTVV.

J is TRBJ1-2 and V is TRBV7-2; D is ambiguous. Germline lookup yields CDR1 SGHTA and CDR2 FQGNSA. This CDR3 comprises 15 residues. V gave up 1 base and J gave up 5 bases, with 14 bases separating them. The CDR3 sequence: CASSLVLQPVYGYTF. In nucleotides, the CDR3 is TGTGCCAGCAGCTTAGTTTTACAGCCAGTATATGGCTACACCTTC.

The chain couples TRBV2 to TRBJ2-5; 7 bases align to TRBD1. The ends lost 6 bases at V and 7 bases at J; junction bases unmatched: 17. Germline CDR1 reads SNHLY; CDR2 reads FYNNEI. This CDR3 spans 16 amino acids. This CDR3 is CASRDTGTADRGTQYF. For the CDR3, the DNA is TGTGCCAGCAGGGACACCGGGACAGCCGACCGCGGGACCCAGTACTTC.

The chain is built from TRBV27 and TRBJ1-1; maybe TRBD1 (6 bases). V lost 4 bases and J lost 4, with 10 bases in between. CDR3 size: 13 residues. CDR1 MNHEY and CDR2 SMNVEV come from the germline V gene (reference sequence). Here the CDR3 DNA reads TGTGCCAGCAGTTCAGGACAGTTCACTGAAGCTTTCTTT. It translates to CASSSGQFTEAFF.

This clone was seen just once. The V and J genes are TRBV19 and TRBJ1-3, with D uncertain. Looked up from germline, CDR1 is LNHDA and CDR2 is SQIVND (reference sequence). V was trimmed by 6 bases and J by 0 bases, leaving 12 bases between them. The CDR3 length is 15 residues. The CDR3 reads CASSSEVSSGNTIYF. The CDR3 DNA is TGTGCCAGTAGCTCAGAAGTCAGCTCTGGAAACACCATATATTTT.